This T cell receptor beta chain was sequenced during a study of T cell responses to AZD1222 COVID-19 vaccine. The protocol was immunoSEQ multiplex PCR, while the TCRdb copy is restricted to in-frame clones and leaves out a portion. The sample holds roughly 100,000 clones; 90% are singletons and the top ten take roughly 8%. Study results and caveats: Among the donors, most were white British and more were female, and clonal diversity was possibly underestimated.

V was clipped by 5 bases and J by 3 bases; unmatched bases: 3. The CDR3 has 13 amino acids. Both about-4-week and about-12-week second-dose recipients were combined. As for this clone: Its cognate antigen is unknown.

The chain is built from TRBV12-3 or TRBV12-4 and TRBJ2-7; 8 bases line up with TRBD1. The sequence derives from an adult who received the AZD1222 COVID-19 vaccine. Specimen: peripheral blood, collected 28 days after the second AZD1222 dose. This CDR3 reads CASSPGQGYEQYF. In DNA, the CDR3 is TGTGCCAGCAGTCCCGGACAGGGCTACGAGCAGTACTTC.